The 9 T cell receptor beta chains below come from one sample, sequenced in a study of cytomegalovirus exposure and HLA in healthy donors. The PCR had 60 Vbeta and 13 Jbeta primers. Repertoires were generated with immunoSEQ multiplex PCR, while TCRdb's copy carries only in-frame clones and drops some. The table has around 150,000 clones, 60% to 80% seen once; the top ten hold around 0.96%. Sequenced material: PBMCs. Receptors were obtained from a woman between 45 and 60 years old in good health and CMV-seropositive.

The chain recombines TRBV28 with TRBJ2-4; D might be TRBD1 (5 bases). There are 14 residues in the CDR3. Germline assignment: CDR1 MDHEN and CDR2 SYDVKM. With 2 bases removed from V and 0 bases from J, the gap between germline ends came to 5 bases. The DNA for the CDR3 is TGTGCCAGCAGTTTAACAGGAGCCAAAAACATTCAGTACTTC. This codes for CASSLTGAKNIQYF. The full variable domain, in which reference TRBV28 and TRBJ2-4 provide the parts outside the CDR3, is DVKVTQSSRYLVKRTGEKVFLECVQDMDHENMFWYRQDPGLGLRLIYFSYDVKMKEKGDIPEGYSVSREKKERFSLILESASTNQTSMYLCASSLTGAKNIQYFGAGTRLSVL.

The sample holds one count of this clone. The V gene is TRBV7-9, the J gene TRBJ2-4, with D possibly matching TRBD2 (5 bases). V was shortened by 4 bases and J by 0 bases, with 10 bases between the two germline ends. The CDR3 length is 15 residues. CDR1 and CDR2 from the germline V gene are SEHNR and FQNEAQ (reference sequence). The DNA of the CDR3 is TGTGCCAGCAGCTCGACCGGGATAGCCAAAAACATTCAGTACTTC. This gives the protein CASSSTGIAKNIQYF.

This chain connects TRBV7-2 to TRBJ2-5; the D gene is possibly TRBD1 (5 bases). V was pared by 1 base and J by 1 base, with 16 bases between. The CDR3 contains 17 residues. The germline CDR1 and CDR2 sequences are SGHTA and FQGNSA. CDR3 sequence (DNA): TGTGCCAGCAGCTTAGTAGGGTCAGGAAGGGGCCAAGAGACCCAGTACTTC. This translates into CASSLVGSGRGQETQYF.

This clone appeared a single time. This sequence joins TRBV5-1 and TRBJ2-1; D possibly corresponds to TRBD1 (5 bases). Trimming cost V 0 bases and J 2 bases, with 9 bases left between them. The CDR3 runs 15 residues. Germline lookup yields CDR1 SGHRS and CDR2 YFSETQ. CDR3 amino acids: CASSLGQSTYNEQFF. In DNA, the CDR3 is TGCGCCAGCAGCTTGGGACAGAGTACCTACAATGAGCAGTTCTTC.

This clone was seen just once. The chain links TRBV5-5 to TRBJ2-5; TRBD1 agrees at 8 bases. The CDR3 loop spans 14 amino acids. Germline values: CDR1 SGHKS, CDR2 YYEKEE (reference sequence). V was pared by 5 bases and J by 5 bases, with 8 bases of the junction left unmatched. The CDR3 coding sequence is TGTGCCAGCAGTCGACAGGGGTATGCGGAGACCCAGTACTTC. Its translation: CASSRQGYAETQYF. The whole variable domain, remainder taken from reference TRBV5-5 and TRBJ2-5, is DAGVTQSPTHLIKTRGQQVTLRCSPISGHKSVSWYQQVLGQGPQFIFQYYEKEERGRGNFPDRFSARQFPNYSSELNVNALLLGDSALYLCASSRQGYAETQYFGPGTRLLVL.

This clone was counted between two and nine times. The rearrangement uses TRBV7-6 and TRBJ1-1; D gene unclear. From germline, CDR1 is SGHVS and CDR2 FNYEAQ. CDR3 length: 13 residues. The V end lost 1 base, the J end lost 4 bases, and 7 bases lay between the germline ends. The CDR3 is CASSLGEGTEAFF. In DNA, the CDR3 is TGTGCCAGCAGCTTAGGGGAGGGCACTGAAGCTTTCTTT. The full variable domain, completed using reference TRBV7-6 and TRBJ1-1, is GAGVSQSPRYKVTKRGQDVALRCDPISGHVSLYWYRQALGQGPEFLTYFNYEAQQDKSGLPNDRFSAERPEGSISTLTIQRTEQRDSAMYRCASSLGEGTEAFFGQGTRLTVV.

The V call is TRBV4-2, the J call TRBJ2-1, with 7 bases identical to TRBD1. Trimming at V came to 1 base and at J to 9 bases, leaving 9 bases not matched to a gene. CDR1 LGHNA and CDR2 YNFKEQ come from the germline V gene. This CDR3 has 15 amino acids. CDR3 sequence (DNA): TGTGCCAGCAGCCAAGGGCCAGGGGGAGAGGGTGAGCAGTTCTTC. Protein: CASSQGPGGEGEQFF.

The chain links TRBV28 to TRBJ1-1; D unclear. V was shortened by 4 bases and J by 8 bases, with 8 bases between the two germline ends. Germline-derived CDR1 and CDR2 are MDHEN and SYDVKM. This CDR3 is built from 11 residues. The DNA for the CDR3 is TGTGCCAGCAGTTCAGGCCAGGAAGCTTTCTTT. Translation gives CASSSGQEAFF.

The chain combines TRBV5-4 with TRBJ1-1; D remains ambiguous. Germline CDR1 is SGHNT and CDR2 is YYREEE (reference sequence). There are 13 residues in the CDR3. Between the trimmed V and J ends, which lost 0 bases and 7 bases, there was a span of 10 bases. The CDR3 spells CASSLDRESEAFF. CDR3 nucleotides: TGTGCCAGCAGCTTGGATAGAGAGAGTGAAGCTTTCTTT.